The clone carrying this T cell receptor (beta chain) was observed a handful of times. Germline CDR1 is WSHSY and CDR2 is SAAADI. J lost 6 bases, V lost 0 bases, and 2 bases had no gene match. This CDR3 is built from 16 residues. The record originates from a study of T cells in Graves' hyperthyroidism and ophthalmopathy. The investigators amplified TCR beta CDR3 regions from RNA transcripts. A first-round RT-PCR of the TCR CDR3 used the HTBI primer set. MiXCR, applied by TCRdb to the multiplex PCR reads, yields one record per CDR3 protein. The sample contains 350,000 or so distinct CDR3 sequences, around a sixth of which appear only once.

The rearrangement links TRBV10-2 to TRBJ1-6; TRBD1 matches 10 bases. Material for sequencing was blood. This clonotype was obtained from a woman aged 45 to 65 with Graves' hyperthyroidism. CDR3 nucleotides: TGCGCCAGCAGTGAGTCCCGGGACAGGGGTAATTCACCCCTCCACTTT. It yields the protein CASSESRDRGNSPLHF.